Given below is one T cell receptor (beta chain) in context. What it binds is unknown. V trimming: 7 bases; J trimming: 6 bases; junction bases outside the gene matches: 9. The CDR3 is 14 amino acids. The germline CDR1 and CDR2 sequences are SGDLS and YYNGEE. Assay used: immunoSEQ multiplex PCR; TCRdb lists only in-frame clones, some missing. Altogether some 95,000 clones are present, roughly 89% being singletons, with the ten largest covering around 3.5%. The data belong to a study of T cell responses to AZD1222 COVID-19 vaccine. Study summary: Second doses at about 4 or about 12 weeks were pooled. Study results and limitations: Unmutated variant regions are reportedly the target of nearly half of TCRs that are spike-specific.

This TCR was sampled from an adult in good health. Sample: peripheral blood, taken on day 0 of AZD1222 vaccination. J is TRBJ2-1 and V is TRBV9, with 8 positions matching TRBD2. DNA of the CDR3: TGTGCCAGCCTCCTCCTAGCGGGTACCAATGAGCAGTTCTTC. The encoded protein is CASLLLAGTNEQFF.